Detailed here is one TCR beta chain. Its specificity is unknown. This record belongs to a study of shared clonotypes between healthy human individuals. Study results and caveats: Estimated clonotype richness was generally higher in naive than memory subsets.

Repertoires were generated with immunoSEQ multiplex PCR, while TCRdb's copy carries only in-frame clones and drops some. The repertoire has a few million clones, just under 95% of them found once; the top ten carry around 1.8%. Selected positively for CCR7 and CD45RO-negative, naive CD8 cells excluded terminally differentiated effector memory CD45RA+ cells. The CDR3 length is 18 residues. V shed 3 bases, J shed 2 bases, and the junction held 11 bases outside the gene matches. Looked up from germline, CDR1 is MNHEY and CDR2 is SMNVEV (reference sequence). The sample was naive CD8+ T cells from PBMCs. The clonotype was recovered from a man aged 18 to 29 in good health. Some clones in this sample may be carry-over from other donors' samples. The rearrangement joins TRBV27 to TRBJ2-4, with 9 bases aligning to TRBD2. The CDR3 sequence is CASSFVGASGDPKNIQYF. The CDR3, as DNA: TGTGCCAGCAGTTTTGTAGGGGCTAGCGGGGACCCCAAAAACATTCAGTACTTC.